The entry below describes one T cell receptor beta chain. The sample originates from a study of blood T cell repertoires in COVID-19. The wider study: Sites in the United States, Italy and Spain provided acute and convalescent COVID-19 samples. Sample material is recorded as cDNA or gDNA derived from T cells, B-cell-depleted T cells, or PBMCs.

Profiled with immunoSEQ multiplex PCR; TCRdb holds only in-frame clones, not every one. The sample has some 200,000 clones, more than 75% seen once. The CDR3 extends over 12 amino acids. Germline CDR1 reads SNHLY; CDR2 reads FYNNEI. The ends lost 8 bases at V and 4 bases at J; junction bases unmatched: 3. The chain couples TRBV2 to TRBJ2-7, with TRBD1 matching 9 bases. The material sequenced was peripheral blood. The sequence came from a man in his forties with active or convalescent COVID-19. The DNA for the CDR3 is TGTGCCAGCGGACAGGGGAGGTACGAGCAGTACTTC. This encodes CASGQGRYEQYF.